The 12 T cell receptor beta chains below all came from one sample that was sequenced in a study of blood T cell repertoires in COVID-19. The repertoire was sequenced with immunoSEQ multiplex PCR; TCRdb's copy has only in-frame clones and lacks some. The sample lists 100,000 to 150,000 clones, roughly 90% seen once, with about 8% in the top ten. Input material: peripheral blood. Source of these receptors: a man aged 45 to 65 with acute or convalescent COVID-19.

The gene calls are TRBV7-2 and TRBJ2-7, with 7 bases fitting TRBD1. Per germline, CDR1 SGHTA and CDR2 FQGNSA. The CDR3 is made up of 14 amino acids. The V gene end was trimmed by 8 bases and the J gene end by 1 base; junction bases not matched to a gene: 8. The CDR3 spells CASQKGAGSYEQYF. For the CDR3, the DNA is TGTGCCAGCCAAAAGGGGGCTGGTTCCTACGAGCAGTACTTC. The whole variable domain, filled in from reference TRBV7-2 and TRBJ2-7, reads GAGVSQSPSNKVTEKGKDVELRCDPISGHTALYWYRQSLGQGLEFLIYFQGNSAPDKSGLPSDRFSAERTGGSVSTLTIQRTQQEDSAVYLCASQKGAGSYEQYFGPGTRLTVT.

CDR3 coding DNA: TGTGCCAGCAGCTTAGGGCGTCGGACTAGCGGATACTACTACGAGCAGTACTTC. Its translation is CASSLGRRTSGYYYEQYF. The chain combines TRBV7-8 with TRBJ2-7; 10 bases map to TRBD2. This CDR3 is 18 amino acids long. The germline V gene has CDR1 SGHVS and CDR2 FQNEAQ. Germline trimming cut 1 base from V and 3 bases from J; bases unmatched to any gene: 12.

The rearrangement joins TRBV4-1 to TRBJ2-2; perhaps TRBD1 as D (6 bases). The V end lost 3 bases, the J end lost 5 bases, and 19 bases lay between the germline ends. This CDR3 contains 17 residues. Germline V lookup: CDR1 MGHRA, CDR2 YSYEKL. CDR3 protein: CASSQGWGPRGTGELFF. The CDR3, as DNA: TGCGCCAGCAGCCAGGGGTGGGGGCCTCGAGGGACCGGGGAGCTGTTTTTT.

The chain links TRBV7-6 to TRBJ2-7; D may be TRBD2 (7 bases). V was clipped by 4 bases and J by 2 bases, with 30 bases between them. Looked up from germline, CDR1 is SGHVS and CDR2 is FNYEAQ. CDR3 length equals 20 residues. CDR3 bases: TGTGCCAGCAGCTCGTTTCCACTCGGCCCCCTTACGGGGGGCGCCTACGAGCAGTACTTC. It translates to CASSSFPLGPLTGGAYEQYF.

This clone appeared once. The genes are TRBV5-4 and TRBJ2-3; 8 nucleotides agree with TRBD2. J gave up 3 bases and V 4 bases, and 10 bases lay outside the gene matches. The V gene's germline CDR1 is SGHNT and CDR2 YYREEE (reference sequence). The CDR3 runs 16 residues. CDR3 sequence (DNA): TGTGCCAGCAGCCCGGGAGGGCCCCGCGGGACAGATACGCAGTATTTT. Translation: CASSPGGPRGTDTQYF.

This chain links TRBV6-5 with TRBJ2-5; possible D gene TRBD2, 6 bases. The germline V gene has CDR1 MNHEY and CDR2 SVGAGI. The CDR3 has 13 residues. V was trimmed by 7 bases and J by 4 bases, leaving 13 bases between them. The CDR3, as DNA: TGTGCCAGCAATACGCGGGGACGAGAGACCCAGTACTTC. Translated: CASNTRGRETQYF.

DNA of the CDR3: TGTGCCAGCAGCTCCGGGACTAGCGGGAACTACAATGAGCAGTTCTTC. This gives the protein CASSSGTSGNYNEQFF. V usage is TRBV5-5 and J usage is TRBJ2-1, with 13 bases fitting TRBD2. The CDR3 runs to 16 residues. Per the germline V gene, CDR1 is SGHKS and CDR2 is YYEKEE (reference sequence). J lost 3 bases, V lost 3 bases, and 3 bases had no gene match.

The gene calls are TRBV7-2 and TRBJ2-1; 9 bases align to TRBD2. Unmatched junction bases numbered 6, after V lost 2 bases and J lost 10 bases. CDR1 SGHTA and CDR2 FQGNSA come from the germline V gene. This CDR3 region has 14 residues. The CDR3 reads CASSLQREAWEQFF. The CDR3 DNA reads TGTGCCAGCAGCTTACAGCGGGAGGCATGGGAGCAGTTCTTC.

The chain links TRBV5-1 to TRBJ2-7; D is uncertain. V was cut by 4 bases and J by 7 bases, with 15 bases left in between. CDR1 is SGHRS and CDR2 is YFSETQ in the germline V gene. The CDR3 runs to 13 residues. The CDR3 protein is CASSLGAPQEQYF. In DNA form, the CDR3 reads TGCGCCAGCAGCCTCGGAGCCCCTCAGGAGCAGTACTTC.

V is TRBV18 and J is TRBJ1-2; 10 bases map to TRBD1. Germline V gene sequence: CDR1 KGHSH, CDR2 LQKENI. The CDR3 spans 14 residues. J was trimmed by 8 bases and V by 3 bases; bases with no gene match: 6. The CDR3 nucleotides read TGTGCCAGCTCACCCCGGACAGGGGGGGACGGCTACACCTTC. It yields the protein CASSPRTGGDGYTF.

The chain is built from TRBV20-1 and TRBJ1-5; possibly TRBD1 for D (6 bases). Trimming shortened V by 3 bases and J by 1 base, and 10 bases separated the two germline ends. The CDR3 runs to 14 residues. Germline V gives CDR1 DFQATT, CDR2 SNEGSKA (reference sequence). The CDR3 region has the DNA TGCAGTGCTAGTCTCGACAGGAGCAATCAGCCCCAGCATTTT. It is translated as CSASLDRSNQPQHF.

This sequence joins TRBV9 and TRBJ2-7, with TRBD2 matching over 8 bases. Germline V gene data show CDR1 as SGDLS and CDR2 as YYNGEE. CDR3 length: 14 residues. The V gene end was trimmed by 3 bases and the J gene end by 1 base; junction bases not matched to a gene: 3. The CDR3 bases are TGTGCCAGCAGCGCGACTAGCGTTTCCTACGAGCAGTACTTC. The encoded protein is CASSATSVSYEQYF.